This T cell receptor (beta chain) was observed in a study of T cells in Graves' hyperthyroidism and ophthalmopathy. Broader study findings: Among thyroid clonotypes expanded above 0.001, most also appeared in blood. In the analysis, a 13 V-J model separated ophthalmopathy from stable hyperthyroidism.

There are many counts of this clonotype. Its antigen is as yet unknown. CDR3 length: 20 amino acids. Germline loops: CDR1 SGHTA, CDR2 FQGNSA. Trimming left V 2 bases short and J 0 bases short, with 23 bases between. Amplification of TCR beta CDR3 regions was performed using RNA transcripts as template. The primer set for the first-round RT-PCR of the TCR CDR3 was HTBI. One entry per CDR3 protein, called by TCRdb with MiXCR from the multiplex PCR reads. The profile shows a few hundred thousand distinct CDR3 sequences, roughly 20% of them singletons. Exclusion criteria comprised uncontrolled infection, other autoimmune disease, pregnancy or lactation. Clinical symptoms, serum thyroxine, TRAb, thyroid ultrasound and orbital computed tomography informed diagnoses.

The sample comprised blood. The source of this sequence is a man between 18 and 29 years old with Graves' hyperthyroidism. V is TRBV7-2 and J is TRBJ1-3; D perhaps matches TRBD1 (5 bases). CDR3: CASSLLGSPRDFLSGNTIYF. The CDR3 DNA is TGTGCCAGCAGCTTACTAGGGTCCCCCAGGGACTTTCTCTCTGGAAACACCATATATTTT. The whole variable domain, remainder taken from reference TRBV7-2 and TRBJ1-3, is GAGVSQSPSNKVTEKGKDVELRCDPISGHTALYWYRQSLGQGLEFLIYFQGNSAPDKSGLPSDRFSAERTGGSVSTLTIQRTQQEDSAVYLCASSLLGSPRDFLSGNTIYFGEGSWLTVV.